This TCR beta chain was recorded in a study of vaccination effects on CD4 cells after COVID-19. Germline V gene data show CDR1 as KGHDR and CDR2 as SFDVKD. The CDR3 contains 14 residues. V was pared by 7 bases and J by 2 bases, with 13 bases between. At the end of 9 to 11 days of culture, CD4+ T cells were isolated. It was two doses of either the BNT162b2 or mRNA-1273 vaccine that participants received. In the case of this clone: Its specificity is not known.

Produced via immunoSEQ multiplex PCR; TCRdb's table is partial and in-frame only. The sample includes 35,000 to 55,000 clones, 72% of them seen just once. The sample here was CD4+ T cells from PBMCs cultured without peptide, taken after COVID-19 vaccination. This receptor was identified in a human donor who received a COVID-19 vaccine. The chain joins TRBV24-1 to TRBJ1-2, with D possibly TRBD1 on 5 matching bases. The DNA for the CDR3 is TGTGCCACCAGCGGACCAGGGAACAACTATGGCTACACCTTC. Encoded protein: CATSGPGNNYGYTF.